The 31 T cell receptor beta chains in this list originate from one sample, sequenced in a study of shared clonotypes between healthy human individuals. CD45RO-negative, CCR7-positively selected cells formed the naive CD8 fraction, excluding terminally differentiated effector memory CD45RA+ cells. Clones were sequenced by immunoSEQ multiplex PCR, and TCRdb holds only the in-frame ones, with some missing. The sample contains roughly 2 million clones, about 95% of which appear only once. Material for sequencing was naive CD8+ T cells sorted from blood. Receptor source: a man younger than 30 in good health.

Note on this clone: This specimen includes other DNA sequences encoding the same CDR3. The chain has TRBV19 and TRBJ2-5; 11 nucleotides line up with TRBD2. The V segment lost 1 base and the J segment 2 bases; nucleotides outside the gene matches: 0. The CDR3 is 15 residues long. Germline loops: CDR1 LNHDA, CDR2 SQIVND (reference sequence). The CDR3 loop is CASSIGLAGQETQYF. The DNA for the CDR3 is TGTGCCAGTAGTATAGGACTAGCGGGACAAGAGACCCAGTACTTC.

V is TRBV6-1 and J is TRBJ2-7, with 8 bases lining up with TRBD1. The CDR3 consists of 14 residues. Losses at the gene ends were 4 bases for V and 6 bases for J; bases not matched to a gene: 8. The V gene's germline CDR1 is MNHNS and CDR2 SASEGT. The CDR3: CASSGDRFSGEQYF. Here the CDR3 DNA reads TGTGCCAGCAGTGGGGACAGGTTCTCGGGCGAGCAGTACTTC.

The rearrangement uses TRBV9 and TRBJ2-3; perhaps D is TRBD1 or TRBD2 (6 bases each). The CDR3 contains 16 residues. CDR1 is SGDLS and CDR2 is YYNGEE in the germline V gene. Trimming cost V 4 bases and J 2 bases, with 17 bases left between them. The CDR3 DNA reads TGTGCCAGCAGCCCCCCTGGGGGGCCGGACACAGATACGCAGTATTTT. The encoded protein is CASSPPGGPDTDTQYF.

V and J are TRBV28 and TRBJ2-7; D is possibly TRBD1 (7 bases). This CDR3 is 14 amino acids long. CDR1 is MDHEN, CDR2 SYDVKM, per germline. Trimming cost V 5 bases and J 3 bases, with 14 bases left between them. CDR3 in DNA: TGTGCCAGCAGTATAGCGGCAGGGGGCTACGAGCAGTACTTC. Translating it yields CASSIAAGGYEQYF.

The chain employs TRBV5-3 and TRBJ2-7; 7 bases agree with TRBD1. TRBV5-3 is assigned to the ORF class and has an uncertain function. V dropped 4 bases and J dropped 2; count of bases not matched to a gene: 12. CDR3 length equals 16 residues. CDR3 nucleotides: TGTGCCAGAAGCCAGCCGCCGACAGGGAATCCCTACGAGCAGTACTTC. Encoded protein: CARSQPPTGNPYEQYF.

Here the CDR3 reads CATSRDNYGYTF. The CDR3 bases are TGTGCCACCAGCCGGGACAACTATGGCTACACCTTC. The J gene is TRBJ1-2, the V gene TRBV15, with TRBD1 as a possible D gene (5 bases). V dropped 5 bases and J dropped 2 bases, with 6 bases sitting between them. Per the germline V gene, CDR1 is LNHNV and CDR2 is YYDKDF (reference sequence). The CDR3 consists of 12 residues.

This chain links TRBV29-1 with TRBJ2-7, with 11 bases identical to TRBD1. The V gene end was trimmed by 3 bases and the J gene end by 0 bases; junction bases not matched to a gene: 13. The CDR3 is 18 residues long. Germline V gene lookup returns CDR1 SQVTM and CDR2 ANQGSEA. CDR3 amino acids: CSVELSRTGGPSSYEQYF. In DNA form, the CDR3 reads TGCAGCGTTGAGTTATCTCGGACAGGGGGCCCGTCCTCCTACGAGCAGTACTTC.

As regards this clone: The same CDR3 can be traced to other DNA sequences in this sample. The rearrangement joins TRBV27 to TRBJ1-6; TRBD1 agrees at 8 bases. CDR1 is MNHEY and CDR2 is SMNVEV in the germline V gene (reference sequence). The V gene end was trimmed by 6 bases and the J gene end by 6 bases; junction bases not matched to a gene: 4. This CDR3 has 14 amino acids. The CDR3 nucleotides are TGTGCCAGCAGCCCGGGACAGGTTAATTCACCCCTCCACTTT. This codes for CASSPGQVNSPLHF.

This chain links TRBV6-5 with TRBJ1-2; no firm D call. Per germline, CDR1 MNHEY and CDR2 SVGAGI. The CDR3 runs 14 residues. V lost 6 bases and J lost 8, with 19 bases in between. This chain's CDR3 is CASSPLLVNQGYTF. The CDR3 region has the DNA TGTGCCAGCAGCCCCTTGTTAGTCAATCAGGGCTACACCTTC.

The chain combines TRBV4-1 with TRBJ2-1, with 8 bases aligning to TRBD1. Per germline, CDR1 MGHRA and CDR2 YSYEKL. CDR3 length: 16 amino acids. With V trimmed by 0 bases and J by 5 bases, 6 bases remained unmatched. In nucleotides, the CDR3 is TGCGCCAGCAGCCAAGACCTTTGGACAGGGAACAATGAGCAGTTCTTC. This encodes CASSQDLWTGNNEQFF.

Written as DNA, the CDR3 is TGTGCCAGCAGCTTAGCGTCCCCCTCCTACAATGAGCAGTTCTTC. It translates to CASSLASPSYNEQFF. The chain employs TRBV7-9 and TRBJ2-1; no reliable D call. V was pared by 0 bases and J by 0 bases, with 6 bases between. The CDR3 runs 15 residues. Germline V lookup: CDR1 SEHNR, CDR2 FQNEAQ (reference sequence).

As to this clone: Within the sample, other DNA sequences also encode this same CDR3. The chain links TRBV7-2 to TRBJ2-1; 13 positions agree with TRBD2. Unmatched junction bases numbered 2, after V lost 5 bases and J lost 7 bases. In germline, CDR1 is SGHTA, CDR2 FQGNSA. There are 14 residues in the CDR3. DNA for the CDR3: TGTGCCAGCAGCCCGGGACTAGCGGGAAATGAGCAGTTCTTC. Amino acids: CASSPGLAGNEQFF.

This chain links TRBV6-5 with TRBJ2-7; D is unclear. The germline V gene encodes CDR1 MNHEY and CDR2 SVGAGI. This CDR3 comprises 14 residues. The V and J ends lost 2 bases and 0 bases respectively, with 8 bases between them. The CDR3 DNA sequence: TGTGCCAGCAGTTACGGCGGTCACTCCTACGAGCAGTACTTC. This translates into CASSYGGHSYEQYF.

The chain joins TRBV7-9 to TRBJ2-3, with D uncertain. Trimming removed 2 bases from V and 1 base from J, with 7 bases in between. This CDR3 is built from 14 residues. Looked up from germline, CDR1 is SEHNR and CDR2 is FQNEAQ (reference sequence). The CDR3 is CASSLPRGTDTQYF. The CDR3 DNA follows: TGTGCCAGCAGCTTACCCCGGGGCACAGATACGCAGTATTTT.

CDR3 region: CASSLTASGANVLTF. The CDR3 DNA reads TGTGCCAGCAGCTTGACAGCCTCTGGGGCCAACGTCCTGACTTTC. The chain recombines TRBV13 with TRBJ2-6, with a tentative D call TRBD1 (5 bases). Looked up from germline, CDR1 is PRHDT and CDR2 is FYEKMQ (reference sequence). The CDR3 runs to 15 residues. V lost 3 bases and J lost 0, with 6 bases in between.

This clone was detected only once. The chain has TRBV11-2 and TRBJ1-2; 10 bases are a match to TRBD1. This CDR3 is built from 16 residues. The V gene end was trimmed by 4 bases and the J gene end by 8 bases; junction bases not matched to a gene: 13. Germline V lookup: CDR1 SGHAT, CDR2 FQNNGV. DNA for the CDR3: TGTGCCAGCAGCTCCGGCCCTGGGACAGGGGAGGGAGGCTACACCTTC. As protein: CASSSGPGTGEGGYTF.

This chain links TRBV5-6 with TRBJ1-2; D remains unclear. Germline-derived CDR1 and CDR2 are SGHDT and YYEEEE. V lost 3 bases, J lost 6 bases, and 6 bases lay in between. The CDR3 is 11 amino acids. DNA for the CDR3: TGTGCCAGCAGCTCGGGCGATGGCTACACCTTC. It codes for CASSSGDGYTF. Looking up the rest from reference TRBV5-6 and TRBJ1-2 gives the full variable domain: DAGVTQSPTHLIKTRGQQVTLRCSPKSGHDTVSWYQQALGQGPQFIFQYYEEEERQRGNFPDRFSGHQFPNYSSELNVNALLLGDSALYLCASSSGDGYTFGSGTRLTVV.

Details on this clone: This CDR3 is also generated by other DNA sequences in the sample. The chain carries TRBV29-1 and TRBJ2-5; D is ambiguous. The CDR3 extends over 11 amino acids. In germline, CDR1 is SQVTM, CDR2 ANQGSEA. Trimming took 4 bases from V and 5 from J, leaving 8 bases between them. The CDR3 nucleotides read TGCAGCGTTGGGGATGAGGAGACCCAGTACTTC. Protein product: CSVGDEETQYF.

The genes are TRBV21-1 and TRBJ2-5; the table's D call, TRBD2, has no DNA check behind it. TRBV21-1 is a listed pseudogene. This CDR3 has 16 amino acids. This CDR3 reads CASSVRTSGSWETQYF. For the CDR3, the DNA is TGTGCCAGCAGCGTAAGGACTAGCGGGAGCTGGGAGACCCAGTACTTC.

The V and J genes are TRBV5-1 and TRBJ1-6; D not certain. The CDR3 loop spans 14 amino acids. Trimming took 7 bases from V and 4 from J, leaving 12 bases between them. In germline, CDR1 is SGHRS, CDR2 YFSETQ. CDR3 sequence (DNA): TGCGCCAGCGCCCTTCCCGATTATAATTCACCCCTCCACTTT. Amino acid sequence: CASALPDYNSPLHF. Supplemented by reference TRBV5-1 and TRBJ1-6, the full variable domain reads KAGVTQTPRYLIKTRGQQVTLSCSPISGHRSVSWYQQTPGQGLQFLFEYFSETQRNKGNFPGRFSGRQFSNSRSEMNVSTLELGDSALYLCASALPDYNSPLHFGNGTRLTVT.

This clone was found a few times. The V and J genes are TRBV30 and TRBJ1-2, with 11 bases fitting TRBD1. Losses at the gene ends were 6 bases for V and 5 bases for J; bases not matched to a gene: 11. The CDR3 loop spans 15 amino acids. Germline-derived CDR1 and CDR2 are GTSNPN and SVGIG (reference sequence). The CDR3 bases are TGTGCCTGCACCTCTGGACAGGGGGCGCGTTATGGCTACACCTTC. Protein sequence: CACTSGQGARYGYTF.

The J gene is TRBJ2-2, the V gene TRBV2; weak D call: TRBD2 (6 bases). The V and J ends lost 5 bases and 0 bases respectively, with 16 bases between them. The CDR3 sequence is 17 residues long. The germline CDR1 and CDR2 sequences are SNHLY and FYNNEI. DNA for the CDR3: TGTGCCAGCAGTCGAATGAAGGGACTGGCGAACACCGGGGAGCTGTTTTTT. It specifies CASSRMKGLANTGELFF.

The chain recombines TRBV13 with TRBJ2-7; 9 nucleotides align to TRBD1. Germline loops: CDR1 PRHDT, CDR2 FYEKMQ (reference sequence). This CDR3 is 15 amino acids long. V shed 4 bases and J 6 bases; nucleotides not matched to a gene: 10. CDR3 DNA sequence: TGTGCCAGCAGCTCACAGGGGGCAGGGGGTTGCGAGCAGTACTTC. Translated, it gives CASSSQGAGGCEQYF.

This clone showed up just once. The gene calls are TRBV29-1 and TRBJ2-3; the D gene is possibly TRBD2 (6 bases). The ends were cut back, 7 bases at V and 1 base at J, with 12 bases in the middle. Germline V lookup: CDR1 SQVTM, CDR2 ANQGSEA. There are 13 residues in the CDR3. The CDR3, as DNA: TGCAGCGCGATGGGGGGAGGCACAGATACGCAGTATTTT. It is translated as CSAMGGGTDTQYF.

The CDR3 nucleotides read TGTGCCAGCAGGGGAAAGAGCTCCTACGAGCAGTACTTC. Translating it yields CASRGKSSYEQYF. The chain links TRBV5-6 to TRBJ2-7; D gene unclear. The V gene's germline CDR1 is SGHDT and CDR2 YYEEEE. The V gene lost 5 bases and the J gene lost 0 bases, with 9 bases spanning the gap. The CDR3 has 13 residues.

The chain has TRBV5-8 and TRBJ2-7, with 8 bases that match TRBD2. The CDR3 length is 15 residues. CDR1 is SGHTS, CDR2 YDEGEE, per germline. With 4 bases clipped from V and 2 bases from J, the junction kept 8 bases outside the gene matches. For the CDR3, the DNA is TGTGCCAGCAGCCTACTCGGGGGGGTAACCTACGAGCAGTACTTC. This gives the protein CASSLLGGVTYEQYF. Using reference TRBV5-8 and TRBJ2-7 for the parts outside the CDR3, the full variable domain is EAGVTQSPTHLIKTRGQQATLRCSPISGHTSVYWYQQALGLGLQFLLWYDEGEERNRGNFPPRFSGRQFPNYSSELNVNALELEDSALYLCASSLLGGVTYEQYFGPGTRLTVT.

The chain combines TRBV6-5 with TRBJ2-2, with 9 bases fitting TRBD2. V shed 2 bases and J 6 bases; nucleotides not matched to a gene: 7. The CDR3 totals 16 residues. CDR1 and CDR2 (germline): MNHEY, SVGAGI. CDR3 region: CASSYVSGGMAGELFF. In nucleotides, the CDR3 is TGTGCCAGCAGTTACGTAAGCGGGGGGATGGCCGGGGAGCTGTTTTTT.

The V call is TRBV5-4, the J call TRBJ2-6; D possibly uses TRBD1 or TRBD2 (5 bases each). The ends were cut back, 2 bases at V and 4 bases at J, with 13 bases in the middle. The CDR3 spans 16 residues. Germline V CDR1 and CDR2: SGHNT, YYREEE (reference sequence). CDR3 in DNA: TGTGCCAGCAGCTTTGCCGCAGGGACCGGGGCCAACGTCCTGACTTTC. This codes for CASSFAAGTGANVLTF.

This chain links TRBV7-6 with TRBJ2-2, with D tentatively TRBD1 (5 bases). V gave up 8 bases and J gave up 1 base, with 8 bases separating them. CDR3 length: 13 residues. Germline-derived CDR1 and CDR2 are SGHVS and FNYEAQ. The CDR3 here is CASYRLNTGELFF. The CDR3, as DNA: TGTGCCAGCTACAGGCTGAACACCGGGGAGCTGTTTTTT.

This sequence joins TRBV4-1 and TRBJ2-4, with D hard to call. V lost 0 bases and J lost 0, with 9 bases in between. Germline CDR1 MGHRA, CDR2 YSYEKL. This CDR3 comprises 16 residues. In nucleotides, the CDR3 is TGCGCCAGCAGCCAAGAGGCCCCGGGAGCCAAAAACATTCAGTACTTC. As protein: CASSQEAPGAKNIQYF.

The chain uses TRBV28 and TRBJ1-2; D is uncertain. The CDR3 spans 15 residues. Germline V gene data show CDR1 as MDHEN and CDR2 as SYDVKM. V was trimmed by 5 bases and J by 6 bases, leaving 19 bases between them. The CDR3 DNA reads TGTGCCAGCAGTCCCTTCCCGTGGCAGGCTAATGGCTACACCTTC. It translates to CASSPFPWQANGYTF.